This TCR beta chain came from a study of T cell responses to AZD1222 COVID-19 vaccine. CDR1 is SGHRS and CDR2 is YFSETQ in the germline V gene. Trimming left V 6 bases short and J 7 bases short, with 25 bases between. The CDR3 totals 16 residues. Remarks on this clone: The antigen is undetermined.

Using immunoSEQ multiplex PCR, the repertoire was profiled, and TCRdb retains in-frame clones only, with some absent. The sample yields about 110,000 clones, about 86% seen once. Study findings and constraints: Sampling captured repertoires only after the peak T cell response.

This clonotype was obtained from an adult in good health. The chain employs TRBV5-1 and TRBJ1-1; D possibly corresponds to TRBD1 (6 bases). The sequencing used peripheral blood, collected on day 0 of AZD1222 vaccination. For the CDR3, the DNA is TGCGCCAGCACTCACTCAAGGGGAGTGGGGGCTGGTGAAGCTTTCTTT. This sequence encodes CASTHSRGVGAGEAFF.